This T cell receptor beta chain was captured in a study of cytomegalovirus exposure and HLA in healthy donors. Across the whole study: An analysis done earlier identified 100 million to 140 million unique TCR beta sequences from about 179 million T cells. Regarding the study as a whole: It was taken for granted in presence/absence analyses that sequencing depth across donors was roughly uniform. HLA restriction was apparent for most CMV-associated TCR beta chains in a later analysis.

PCR primers comprised 60 Vbeta and 13 Jbeta primers. Sequenced by immunoSEQ multiplex PCR; TCRdb stores in-frame clones only, minus some. The sample includes around 120,000 clones, approximately 70% of them seen just once. This CDR3 is built from 16 residues. V was pared by 2 bases and J by 4 bases, with 14 bases between. Germline V gives CDR1 KGHSH, CDR2 LQKENI. Details on this clone: No antigen is known for it.

This chain joins TRBV18 and TRBJ2-2; D may be TRBD2 (5 bases). The source material was PBMCs. This receptor was taken from a woman aged 55-69 years in good health and CMV-seropositive. CDR3 bases: TGTGCCAGCTCACCATTTCTGGCGGGCGGCACCGGGGAGCTGTTTTTT. Amino acids: CASSPFLAGGTGELFF.